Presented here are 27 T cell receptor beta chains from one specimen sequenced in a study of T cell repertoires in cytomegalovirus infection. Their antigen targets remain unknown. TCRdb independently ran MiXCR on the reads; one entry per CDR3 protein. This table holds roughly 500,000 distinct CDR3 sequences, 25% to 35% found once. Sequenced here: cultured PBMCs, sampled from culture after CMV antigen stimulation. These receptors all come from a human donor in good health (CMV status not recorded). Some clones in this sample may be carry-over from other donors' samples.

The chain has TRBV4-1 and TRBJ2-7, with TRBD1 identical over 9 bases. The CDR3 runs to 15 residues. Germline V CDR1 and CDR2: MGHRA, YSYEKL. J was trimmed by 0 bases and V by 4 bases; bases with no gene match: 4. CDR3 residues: CASSLKGQGSYEQYF. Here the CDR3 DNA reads TGCGCCAGCAGCCTCAAGGGACAGGGCTCCTACGAGCAGTACTTC.

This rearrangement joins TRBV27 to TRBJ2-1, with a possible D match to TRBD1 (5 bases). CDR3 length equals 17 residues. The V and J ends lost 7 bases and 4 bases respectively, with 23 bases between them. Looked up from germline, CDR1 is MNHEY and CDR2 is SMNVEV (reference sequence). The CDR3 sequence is CASNRISGLTEYNEQFF. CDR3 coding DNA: TGTGCCAGCAATAGGATTTCAGGGCTAACTGAATACAATGAGCAGTTCTTC.

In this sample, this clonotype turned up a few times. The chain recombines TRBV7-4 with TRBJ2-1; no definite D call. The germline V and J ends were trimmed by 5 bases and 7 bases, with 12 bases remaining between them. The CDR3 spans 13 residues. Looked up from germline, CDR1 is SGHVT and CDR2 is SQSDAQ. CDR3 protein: CASSPPRVNEQFF. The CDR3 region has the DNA TGTGCCAGCAGCCCCCCTAGGGTGAATGAGCAGTTCTTC.

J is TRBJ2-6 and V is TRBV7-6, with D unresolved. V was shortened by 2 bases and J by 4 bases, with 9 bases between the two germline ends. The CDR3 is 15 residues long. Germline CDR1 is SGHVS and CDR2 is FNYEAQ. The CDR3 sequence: CASSLFAAGANVLTF. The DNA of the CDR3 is TGTGCCAGCAGCTTATTTGCAGCCGGGGCCAACGTCCTGACTTTC. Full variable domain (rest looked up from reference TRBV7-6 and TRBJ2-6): GAGVSQSPRYKVTKRGQDVALRCDPISGHVSLYWYRQALGQGPEFLTYFNYEAQQDKSGLPNDRFSAERPEGSISTLTIQRTEQRDSAMYRCASSLFAAGANVLTFGAGSRLTVL.

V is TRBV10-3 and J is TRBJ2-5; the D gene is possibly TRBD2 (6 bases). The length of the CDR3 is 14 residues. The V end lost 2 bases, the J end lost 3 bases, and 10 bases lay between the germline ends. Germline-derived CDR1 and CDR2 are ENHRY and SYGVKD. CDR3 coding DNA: TGTGCCATCAGTGAGGGTGCGGGGAAAGAGACCCAGTACTTC. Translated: CAISEGAGKETQYF.

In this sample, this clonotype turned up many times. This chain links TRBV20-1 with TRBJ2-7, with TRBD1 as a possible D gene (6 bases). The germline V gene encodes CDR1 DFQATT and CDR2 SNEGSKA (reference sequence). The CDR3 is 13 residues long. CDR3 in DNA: TGCAGCCTCACACAGGGACCTCCGGGGGAGCAGTACTTC. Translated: CSLTQGPPGEQYF.

In nucleotides, the CDR3 is TGTGCCAGCAGCTTAGTGTCAGGGCGGGTCACTGAAGCTTTCTTT. Encoded protein: CASSLVSGRVTEAFF. The chain is built from TRBV7-9 and TRBJ1-1; possibly TRBD1 for D (5 bases). This CDR3 spans 15 amino acids. CDR1 is SEHNR, CDR2 FQNEAQ, per germline (reference sequence). V dropped 1 base and J dropped 4 bases, with 13 bases sitting between them.

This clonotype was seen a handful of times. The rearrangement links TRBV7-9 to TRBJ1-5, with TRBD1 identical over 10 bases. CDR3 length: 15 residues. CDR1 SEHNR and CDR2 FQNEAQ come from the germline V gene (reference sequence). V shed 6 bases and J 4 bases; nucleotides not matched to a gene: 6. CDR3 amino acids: CASSGQGDGNQPQHF. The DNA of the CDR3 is TGTGCCAGCAGTGGACAGGGGGACGGGAATCAGCCCCAGCATTTT.

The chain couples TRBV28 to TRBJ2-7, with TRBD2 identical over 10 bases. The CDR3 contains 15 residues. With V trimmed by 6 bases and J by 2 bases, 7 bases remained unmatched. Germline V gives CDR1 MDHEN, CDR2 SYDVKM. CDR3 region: CASSSQAGGPYEQYF. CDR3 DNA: TGTGCCAGCAGCTCTCAAGCGGGAGGGCCCTACGAGCAGTACTTC. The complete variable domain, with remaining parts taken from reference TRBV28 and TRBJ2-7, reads DVKVTQSSRYLVKRTGEKVFLECVQDMDHENMFWYRQDPGLGLRLIYFSYDVKMKEKGDIPEGYSVSREKKERFSLILESASTNQTSMYLCASSSQAGGPYEQYFGPGTRLTVT.

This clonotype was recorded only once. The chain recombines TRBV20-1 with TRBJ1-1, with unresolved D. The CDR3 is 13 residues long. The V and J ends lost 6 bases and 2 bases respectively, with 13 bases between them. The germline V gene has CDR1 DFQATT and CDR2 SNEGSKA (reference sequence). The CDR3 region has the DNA TGCAGTGCGAGCCGTCAGAGAAACACTGAAGCTTTCTTT. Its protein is CSASRQRNTEAFF.

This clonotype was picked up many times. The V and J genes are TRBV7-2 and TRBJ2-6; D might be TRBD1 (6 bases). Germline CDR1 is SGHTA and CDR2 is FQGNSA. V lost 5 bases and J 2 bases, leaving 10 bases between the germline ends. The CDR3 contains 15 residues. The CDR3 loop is CASSIQGTGANVLTF. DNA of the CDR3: TGTGCCAGCAGCATACAGGGAACTGGGGCCAACGTCCTGACTTTC.

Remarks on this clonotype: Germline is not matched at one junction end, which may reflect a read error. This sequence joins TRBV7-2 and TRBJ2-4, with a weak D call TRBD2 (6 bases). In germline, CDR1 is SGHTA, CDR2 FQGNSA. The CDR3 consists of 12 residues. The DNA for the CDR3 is TGTGCCAGCAGCACCAGGGACTCCAGTATAGGCTTC. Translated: CASSTRDSSIGF.

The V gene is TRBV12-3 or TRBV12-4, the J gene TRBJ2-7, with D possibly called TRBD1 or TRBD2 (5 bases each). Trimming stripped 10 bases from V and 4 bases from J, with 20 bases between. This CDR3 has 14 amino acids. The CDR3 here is CATLRDEGGYEQYF. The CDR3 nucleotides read TGTGCCACACTAAGGGACGAAGGCGGTTACGAGCAGTACTTC.

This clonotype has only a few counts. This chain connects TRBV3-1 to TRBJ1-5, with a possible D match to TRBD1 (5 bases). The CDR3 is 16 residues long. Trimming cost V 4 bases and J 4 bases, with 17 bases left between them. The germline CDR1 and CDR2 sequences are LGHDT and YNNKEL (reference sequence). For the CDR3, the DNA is TGTGCCAGCAGCCCGACGCTCTTAAGGGGTAATCAGCCCCAGCATTTT. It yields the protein CASSPTLLRGNQPQHF. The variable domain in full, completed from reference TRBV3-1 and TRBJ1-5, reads DTAVSQTPKYLVTQMGNDKSIKCEQNLGHDTMYWYKQDSKKFLKIMFSYNNKELIINETVPNRFSPKSPDKAHLNLHINSLELGDSAVYFCASSPTLLRGNQPQHFGDGTRLSIL.

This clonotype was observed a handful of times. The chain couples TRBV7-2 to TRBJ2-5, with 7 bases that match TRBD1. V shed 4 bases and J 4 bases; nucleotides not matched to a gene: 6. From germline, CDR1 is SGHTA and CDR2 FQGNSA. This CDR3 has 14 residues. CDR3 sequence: CASSSTGARETQYF. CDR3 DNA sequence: TGTGCCAGCAGCTCTACAGGGGCTAGAGAGACCCAGTACTTC. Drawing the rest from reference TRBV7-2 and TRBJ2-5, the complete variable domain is GAGVSQSPSNKVTEKGKDVELRCDPISGHTALYWYRQSLGQGLEFLIYFQGNSAPDKSGLPSDRFSAERTGGSVSTLTIQRTQQEDSAVYLCASSSTGARETQYFGPGTRLLVL.

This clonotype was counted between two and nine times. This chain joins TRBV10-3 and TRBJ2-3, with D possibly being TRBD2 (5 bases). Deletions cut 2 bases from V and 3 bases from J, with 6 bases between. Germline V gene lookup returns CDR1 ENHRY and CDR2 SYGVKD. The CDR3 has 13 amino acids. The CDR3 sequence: CAISERDTDTQYF. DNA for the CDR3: TGTGCCATCAGTGAGCGGGATACAGATACGCAGTATTTT.

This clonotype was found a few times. In nucleotides, the CDR3 is TGTGCCAGCACCCCGGGACTAGCGGGAGGGTACAATGAGCAGTTCTTC. It is translated as CASTPGLAGGYNEQFF. The V gene is TRBV7-2, the J gene TRBJ2-1, with 16 nucleotides matching TRBD2. The CDR3 loop spans 16 amino acids. The germline gives CDR1 SGHTA, CDR2 FQGNSA. V was pared by 7 bases and J by 4 bases, with 4 bases of the junction left unmatched. The whole variable domain, remainder taken from reference TRBV7-2 and TRBJ2-1, is GAGVSQSPSNKVTEKGKDVELRCDPISGHTALYWYRQSLGQGLEFLIYFQGNSAPDKSGLPSDRFSAERTGGSVSTLTIQRTQQEDSAVYLCASTPGLAGGYNEQFFGPGTRLTVL.

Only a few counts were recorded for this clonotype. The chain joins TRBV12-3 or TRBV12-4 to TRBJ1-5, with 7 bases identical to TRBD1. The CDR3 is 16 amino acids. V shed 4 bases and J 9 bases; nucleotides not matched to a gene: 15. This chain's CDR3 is CASSSHNRGGGRPQHF. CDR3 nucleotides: TGTGCCAGCAGTTCCCACAACAGGGGAGGTGGCCGGCCCCAGCATTTT.

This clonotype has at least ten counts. In DNA, the CDR3 is TGTGCCAGCAGCTTAGTACAGTCGATCTCTGGAAACACCATATATTTT. It translates to CASSLVQSISGNTIYF. The V gene is TRBV7-2, the J gene TRBJ1-3; no clear D. The V end was cut by 1 base, the J end by 0 bases, with 10 bases between. Germline V gene data show CDR1 as SGHTA and CDR2 as FQGNSA. The CDR3 consists of 16 residues.

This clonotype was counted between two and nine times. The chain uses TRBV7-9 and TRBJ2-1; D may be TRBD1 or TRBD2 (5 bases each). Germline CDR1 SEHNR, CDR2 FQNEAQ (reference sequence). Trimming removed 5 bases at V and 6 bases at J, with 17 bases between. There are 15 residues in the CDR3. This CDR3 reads CASSKPGPSGNEQFF. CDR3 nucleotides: TGTGCCAGCAGCAAACCGGGGCCCTCGGGCAATGAGCAGTTCTTC. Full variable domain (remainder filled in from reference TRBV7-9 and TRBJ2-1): DTGVSQNPRHKITKRGQNVTFRCDPISEHNRLYWYRQTLGQGPEFLTYFQNEAQLEKSRLLSDRFSAERPKGSFSTLEIQRTEQGDSAMYLCASSKPGPSGNEQFFGPGTRLTVL.

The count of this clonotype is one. CDR3 nucleotide sequence: TGTGCCAGCAGCTTCTATCAGGGGTTGAGTTCACCCCTCCACTTT. It translates to CASSFYQGLSSPLHF. This chain uses TRBV7-6 with TRBJ1-6; a weak D match, TRBD1 (6 bases). V was clipped by 3 bases and J by 9 bases, with 15 bases between them. This CDR3 has 15 residues. In germline, CDR1 is SGHVS, CDR2 FNYEAQ.

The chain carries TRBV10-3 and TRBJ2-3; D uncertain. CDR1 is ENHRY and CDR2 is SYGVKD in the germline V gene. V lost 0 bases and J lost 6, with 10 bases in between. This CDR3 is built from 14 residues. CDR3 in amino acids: CAISESSGVDTQYF. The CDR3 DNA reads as TGTGCCATCAGTGAGTCTTCCGGAGTCGATACGCAGTATTTT.

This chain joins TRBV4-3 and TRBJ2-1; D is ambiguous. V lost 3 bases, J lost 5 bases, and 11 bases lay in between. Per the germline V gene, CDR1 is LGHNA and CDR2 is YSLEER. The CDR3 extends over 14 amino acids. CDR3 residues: CASSQAVANNEQFF. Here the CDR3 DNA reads TGCGCCAGCAGCCAGGCCGTCGCGAACAATGAGCAGTTCTTC.

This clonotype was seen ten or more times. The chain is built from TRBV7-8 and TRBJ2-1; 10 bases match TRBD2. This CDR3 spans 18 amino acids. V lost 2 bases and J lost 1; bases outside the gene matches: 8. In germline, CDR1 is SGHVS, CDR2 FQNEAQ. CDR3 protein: CASSLRGAGGGSYNEQFF. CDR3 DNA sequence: TGTGCCAGCAGCTTAAGAGGAGCGGGAGGGGGTTCCTACAATGAGCAGTTCTTC.

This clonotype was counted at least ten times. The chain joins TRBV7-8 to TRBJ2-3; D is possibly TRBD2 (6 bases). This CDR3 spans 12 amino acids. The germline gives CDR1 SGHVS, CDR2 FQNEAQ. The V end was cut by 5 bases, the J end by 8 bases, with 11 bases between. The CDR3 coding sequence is TGTGCCAGCAGCCTGGGGGGAGGTACGCAGTATTTT. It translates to CASSLGGGTQYF.

The CDR3 DNA reads TGTGCCACCAGTGGAGGGGGCTTGGAGACCCAGTACTTC. It is translated as CATSGGGLETQYF. The J gene is TRBJ2-5, the V gene TRBV24-1, with 7 nucleotides matching TRBD1. The CDR3 totals 13 residues. CDR1 and CDR2 from the germline V gene are KGHDR and SFDVKD. The junction had 4 bases not matched to a gene; V was cut back by 5 bases and J by 5 bases.

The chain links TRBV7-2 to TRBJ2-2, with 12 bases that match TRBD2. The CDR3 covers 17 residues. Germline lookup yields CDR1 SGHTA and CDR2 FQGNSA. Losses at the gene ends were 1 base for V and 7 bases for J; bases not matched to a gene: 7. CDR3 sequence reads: CASSLERLAGVVGELFF. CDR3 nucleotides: TGTGCCAGCAGCTTAGAGAGACTAGCGGGAGTAGTCGGGGAGCTGTTTTTT.